This T cell receptor (beta chain) was sequenced for a study of regulatory T cells in long-lasting Graves disease. This clonotype was seen repeatedly, ten times or more. No antigen is known for it. CDR1 SGHRS and CDR2 YFSETQ come from the germline V gene. Deletions cut 1 base from V and 1 base from J, with 8 bases between. The CDR3 runs to 15 residues. Time point: newly diagnosed GD, antithyroid drugs for less than 3 months. PBMC-extracted RNA yielded the TCR library. According to the study, TCR beta libraries were built with iRepertoire HTBI primers and CDR3-region Arm-PCR. In the original analysis: Identified across the samples were 62 TRBV segments and about 15 TRBJ segments. TCRdb re-derived calls from the multiplex PCR reads in MiXCR, one entry per CDR3 protein. The V and J calls and clone size come from TCRdb's table, not from the authors' own analysis. The sample has about 530,000 distinct CDR3 sequences, roughly 15% seen once.

Study observations and caveats: Favored gene segments in persistent disease were TRBV28, TRBJ1-2 and TRBJ2-5.

The same data also contributed to another study, on T cells in Graves' hyperthyroidism and ophthalmopathy.

V usage is TRBV5-1 and J usage is TRBJ2-2, with D possibly being TRBD1 (5 bases). This TCR was sampled from a middle-aged woman with Graves disease. The sample here was peripheral blood mononuclear cells (PBMCs), taken at new diagnosis, from a patient treated with antithyroid drugs. CDR3 in DNA: TGCGCCAGCAGCTTGCGGCAGGGGAACACCGGGGAGCTGTTTTTT. Protein: CASSLRQGNTGELFF.